The sample holds many counts of the clone carrying this T cell receptor beta chain. As yet, its antigen is unknown. These data are taken from a study of neurological immune-mediated disorders. About the study: The 35 or so multiple sclerosis patients comprised roughly 31 relapsing-remitting and 3 secondary progressive cases. Study-wide points: Phylogenetic grouping assigned the repertoires of 18 of 34 multiple sclerosis patients to a single cluster of related CDR3 sequences. This cluster may be a repertoire-level signature.

In TCRdb, the 5' RACE reads were re-called with MiXCR into one record per CDR3 protein. The top ten hold around 16% of the sample, which has about 46,000 distinct CDR3 sequences, approximately 3% seen once. CDR1 and CDR2 from the germline V gene are MDHEN and SYDVKM. The CDR3 consists of 15 residues. The V end was cut by 4 bases, the J end by 0 bases, with 10 bases between. The TCR comes from a woman in her forties or fifties with multiple sclerosis. Material for sequencing was PBMCs. The gene calls are TRBV28 and TRBJ1-5; TRBD1 is a possible D gene (6 bases). The CDR3: CASSYRVSSNQPQHF. The CDR3 bases are TGTGCCAGCAGTTACAGGGTTAGTAGCAATCAGCCCCAGCATTTT.